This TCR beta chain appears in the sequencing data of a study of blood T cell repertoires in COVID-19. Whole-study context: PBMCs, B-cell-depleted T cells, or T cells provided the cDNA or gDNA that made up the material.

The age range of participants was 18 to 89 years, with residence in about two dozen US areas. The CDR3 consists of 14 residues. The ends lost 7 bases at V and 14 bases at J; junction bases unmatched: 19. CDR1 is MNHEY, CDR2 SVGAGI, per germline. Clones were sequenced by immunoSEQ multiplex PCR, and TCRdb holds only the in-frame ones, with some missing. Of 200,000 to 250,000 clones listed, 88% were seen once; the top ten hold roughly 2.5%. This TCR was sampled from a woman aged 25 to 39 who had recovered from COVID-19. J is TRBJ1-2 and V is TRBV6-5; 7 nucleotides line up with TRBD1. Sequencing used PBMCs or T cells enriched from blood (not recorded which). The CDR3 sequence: CASTLDRDPARWTF. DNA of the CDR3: TGTGCCAGCACTTTAGACAGGGACCCTGCTAGGTGGACCTTC.